Sequencing of this T cell receptor beta chain was carried out in a study of blood T cell repertoires in COVID-19 (dated by TCRdb to 2019 to 2021). Notes on the research overall: The collaborator samples originated in the United States, Italy and Spain and spanned the acute and convalescent phases of COVID-19. Nearly every sample came with metadata listing a de-identified subject ID, COVID-19 status, age in years and sex. Where available, HLA class I and class II types were taken from metadata supplied by the sample provider and were not determined by assay-based typing. Samples were obtained from the ongoing ImmuneRACE study (first 160 participants) and from over 1,000 subjects provided by 6 global collaborators. Subjects who had been exposed to COVID-19, were actively infected with it, or had recovered from it provided the deeply sampled blood TCRbeta repertoires that made up the dataset. The prospective study material was composed of cDNA or gDNA derived from T cells, B-cell-depleted T cells, or PBMCs. The repertoires were made available in a free public database intended to serve as a resource for research on the immune response to SARS-CoV-2.

TCRbeta CDR3 regions were amplified from genomic DNA by means of the immunoSEQ Assay, a bias-controlled multiplex PCR. In the paper's pipeline: The number of nucleated cells in each sample was estimated by amplification of reference gene primers within the assay. To quantify the absolute abundance of each unique TCRbeta CDR3 rearrangement, sequence reads were collapsed and filtered. Productive Simpson clonality was computed per sample as the square root of Simpson's diversity index over productive rearrangements. TCRdb provides this immuneACCESS table in a form limited to in-frame rearrangements. Some clones are lacking; in checked studies, under half of them reflect an unresolved V gene, and why the rest are absent is not known. Clone size and the V and J calls come from that table; the DNA yielded D and trimming. The sample table holds some 17,000 clones, of which around 87% were seen once. Jointly, the top ten make up 17% of the sample.

The sample holds one count of this clone. Its antigen is still unknown. No quality values exist for individual bases; no much larger clone is one base distant. Whole blood was collected in K2EDTA tubes by collaborating institutions according to the institutions' own protocols. For TCRbeta analysis, collaborators shipped samples in one of three forms: frozen whole blood, isolated PBMCs, or DNA extracted from either of those sample types. From its cysteine to its phenylalanine, the CDR3 spans 14 amino acids. Left in the record is the CDR3 DNA by itself, 42 bases read in frame from the first base. V is trimmed back by 2 bases and J by 5 bases, and the junction contains 4 bases that no gene match accounts for. Per the germline V gene (reference sequence), SGHNT is the CDR1 and YYREEE is the CDR2. What the authors observed across the whole study: How much clinical and demographic metadata was included differed by source and by participant, and the metadata was provided uncurated.

The TCR comes from a man in his fifties or sixties with active COVID-19. The sequence joins TRBV5-4 to TRBJ1-1; TRBD1 aligns with 9 central bases. Input material: peripheral blood. The CDR3: CASSLQGAHTEAFF. Read as DNA, the sequence is TGTGCCAGCAGCTTACAGGGGGCGCATACTGAAGCTTTCTTT.